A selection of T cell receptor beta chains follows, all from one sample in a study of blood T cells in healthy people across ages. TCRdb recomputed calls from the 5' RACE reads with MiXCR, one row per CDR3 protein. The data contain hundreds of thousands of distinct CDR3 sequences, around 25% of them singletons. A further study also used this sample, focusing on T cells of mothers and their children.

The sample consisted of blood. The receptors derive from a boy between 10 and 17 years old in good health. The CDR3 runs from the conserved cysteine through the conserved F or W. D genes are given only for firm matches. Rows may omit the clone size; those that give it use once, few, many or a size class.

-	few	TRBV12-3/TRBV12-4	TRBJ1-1	TGTGCCAGCATTCCATGGGCGGACACTGAAGCTTTCTTT	CASIPWADTEAFF
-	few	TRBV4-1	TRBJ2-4	TGCGCCAGCCAGGGCCTAGCCAAAAACATTCAGTACTTC	CASQGLAKNIQYF
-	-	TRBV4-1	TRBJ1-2	TGCGCCAGCAGCCAAGGTCCGCAGAACTATGGCTACACCTTC	CASSQGPQNYGYTF
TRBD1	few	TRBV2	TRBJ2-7	TGTGCCAGCAGTACGGACAGGGGTTCTGGGGAGCAGTACTTC	CASSTDRGSGEQYF
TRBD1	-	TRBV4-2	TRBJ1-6	TGTGCCAGCAGCCAAGATTGGGACAGAGATTCACCCCTCCACTTT	CASSQDWDRDSPLHF
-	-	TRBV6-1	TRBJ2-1	TGTGCCAGCAGGCAGATCGCCTACAATGAGCAGTTCTTC	CASRQIAYNEQFF
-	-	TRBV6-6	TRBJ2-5	TGTGCCAGCACCTATCGCGGCCTACAAGAGACCCAGTACTTC	CASTYRGLQETQYF
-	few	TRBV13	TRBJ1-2	TGTGCCAGCAGCTTAAGGTCGGGGGGCTACACCTTC	CASSLRSGGYTF
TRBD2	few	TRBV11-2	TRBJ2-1	TGTGCCAGCAGCCCCTTTAGCGGGGGGGCCTGGGAGCAGTTCTTC	CASSPFSGGAWEQFF
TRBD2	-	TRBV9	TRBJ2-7	TGTGCCAGCAGCGCCACGCCGGGACTAGCGGGAGGAGAGCAGTACTTC	CASSATPGLAGGEQYF
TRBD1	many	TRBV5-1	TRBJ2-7	TGCGCCAGCAGTCCGGAGGACAGGTTTTACGAGCAGTACTTC	CASSPEDRFYEQYF
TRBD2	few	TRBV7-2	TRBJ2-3	TGTGCCAGCAGCTTTACCTCGAGCGGGGAGATGATAGATACGCAGTATTTT	CASSFTSSGEMIDTQYF
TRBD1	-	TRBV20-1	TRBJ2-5	TGCAGTGCCCAGCCCGGGACAGGGTTTTACGAGACCCAGTACTTC	CSAQPGTGFYETQYF
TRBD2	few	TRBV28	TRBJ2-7	TGTGCCAGCAGTTTATGGGGAGCGGGAGCCGAGCAGTACTTC	CASSLWGAGAEQYF
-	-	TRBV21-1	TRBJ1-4	TGTGCCAGCAGCAGCATCCGGAAGCGAGAAACTAATGAAAAACTGTTTTTT	CASSSIRKRETNEKLFF
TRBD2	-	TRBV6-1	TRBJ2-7	TGTGCCAGCAGTGAAATTTCTAGCGGGAGCTGGTGGTTTTTC	CASSEISSGSWWFF
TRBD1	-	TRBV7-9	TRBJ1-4	TGTGCCAGCAGCTTAGAGGGACAGGGAAGTAATGAAAAACTGTTTTTT	CASSLEGQGSNEKLFF
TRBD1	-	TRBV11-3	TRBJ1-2	TGTGCCATCCTGGACAGGACTAACTATGGCTACACCTTC	CAILDRTNYGYTF
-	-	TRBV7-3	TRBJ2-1	TGTGCCAGCAACCTAAGCGTCTCAGACAATGAGCAGTTCTTC	CASNLSVSDNEQFF
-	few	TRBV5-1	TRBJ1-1	TGCGCCAGCTGCTTGGCGGGATGGAACACTGAAGCTTTCTTT	CASCLAGWNTEAFF
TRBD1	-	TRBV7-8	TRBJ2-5	TGTGCCAGCAGCTTAGCCAGACAGGGAAGATCTAGGGAGACCCAGTACTTC	CASSLARQGRSRETQYF
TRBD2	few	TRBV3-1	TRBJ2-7	TGTGCCAGCAGCCAGCCGCGTGGGGGGGTCCACGAGCAGTACTTC	CASSQPRGGVHEQYF
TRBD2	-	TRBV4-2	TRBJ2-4	TGTGCCAGCAGCCAAGGACTAGCGGGAGCCAAAAACATTCAGTACTTC	CASSQGLAGAKNIQYF